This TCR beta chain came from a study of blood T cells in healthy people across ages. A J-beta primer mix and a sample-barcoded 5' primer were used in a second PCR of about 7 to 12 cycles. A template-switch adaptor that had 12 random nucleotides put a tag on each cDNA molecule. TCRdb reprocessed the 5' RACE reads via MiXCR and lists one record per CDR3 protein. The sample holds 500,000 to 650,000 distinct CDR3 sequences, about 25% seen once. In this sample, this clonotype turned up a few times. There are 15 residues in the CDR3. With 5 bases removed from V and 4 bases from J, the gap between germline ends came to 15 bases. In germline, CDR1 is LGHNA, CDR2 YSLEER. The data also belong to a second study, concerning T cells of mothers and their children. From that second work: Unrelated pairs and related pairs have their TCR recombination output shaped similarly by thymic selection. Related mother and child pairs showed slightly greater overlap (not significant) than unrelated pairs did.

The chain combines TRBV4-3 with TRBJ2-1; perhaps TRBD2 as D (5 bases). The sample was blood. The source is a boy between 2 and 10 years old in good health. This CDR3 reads CASSELRTPYNEQFF. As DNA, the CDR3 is TGCGCCAGCAGCGAGCTCAGGACTCCTTACAATGAGCAGTTCTTC.